The clone carrying this T cell receptor beta chain was counted at least ten times. Antigen specificity is unknown. MiXCR, applied by TCRdb to the 5' RACE reads, yields one record per CDR3 protein. The sample has about 21,000 distinct CDR3 sequences, about 16% seen once; the top ten hold about 16%. PBMCs stored at -80 C, numbering 2 million, were the origin of the unsorted libraries. The sample is drawn from a study of neurological immune-mediated disorders. Findings and caveats of the study: None of the CDR3 amino acid sequences of expanded clones were shared across subjects, and this suggested private repertoires in all groups.

CDR1 SGHTA and CDR2 FQGTGA come from the germline V gene. V shed 1 base and J shed 5 bases, with 20 bases lying between them. The length of the CDR3 is 18 residues. The sample comprised PBMCs. The source is a female donor with HTLV-1-associated myelopathy (HAM/TSP). The gene calls are TRBV7-3 and TRBJ2-2; D possibly corresponds to TRBD2 (6 bases). This chain's CDR3 is CASSLSHPGSLGTGELFF. The CDR3 DNA follows: TGTGCCAGCAGCTTAAGTCATCCCGGGAGTTTGGGAACCGGGGAGCTGTTTTTT.